The 18 T cell receptor beta chains below were found in one sample sequenced in a study of T cells after posttransplantation cyclophosphamide. This table comes from immunoSEQ multiplex PCR, and its TCRdb copy is limited to in-frame clones, with some not included. The repertoire consists of 32,000 or so clones, with 70% to 90% occurring once and the leading ten covering 15%. Sequencing was carried out using PBMCs. Every receptor here comes from a woman between 35 and 50 years old with a blood cancer, CMV-positive, and with a related stem cell donor.

The chain's CDR3 is CASSLVGQGAADETQYF. Here the CDR3 DNA reads TGTGCCAGCAGCTTAGTTGGACAGGGGGCGGCGGATGAGACCCAGTACTTC. This chain connects TRBV7-9 to TRBJ2-5; 11 nucleotides agree with TRBD1. With V trimmed by 1 base and J by 5 bases, 9 bases remained unmatched. The germline CDR1 and CDR2 sequences are SEHNR and FQNEAQ (reference sequence). The CDR3 is 17 amino acids.

This chain connects TRBV4-1 to TRBJ2-5; a weak D match, TRBD1 (6 bases). Germline values: CDR1 MGHRA, CDR2 YSYEKL. V lost 6 bases and J lost 4, with 12 bases in between. The CDR3 is 13 residues long. CDR3 amino acids: CASRHRAGETQYF. In nucleotides, the CDR3 is TGCGCCAGCAGGCACAGGGCGGGAGAGACCCAGTACTTC.

This clone was found a few times. The junction differs from germline at one of its ends, possibly a read error. The gene calls are TRBV4-3 and TRBJ1-3; the match to TRBD1 covers 7 bases. This CDR3 spans 21 amino acids. Per the germline V gene, CDR1 is LGHNA and CDR2 is YSLEER. CDR3: CASSQGVGPGGSTTAGNTISF. The CDR3 coding sequence is TGCGCCAGCAGCCAAGGGGTAGGGCCAGGGGGTTCTACGACTGCTGGAAACACCATATCTTTT.

This rearrangement joins TRBV2 to TRBJ2-7; a weak D match, TRBD1 (5 bases). The CDR3 runs to 16 residues. Germline values: CDR1 SNHLY, CDR2 FYNNEI. Trimming took off 7 bases at V and 5 bases at J, with 24 bases between the two ends. CDR3 in amino acids: CASIRVPPPRIHEQYF. CDR3 DNA sequence: TGTGCCAGCATCAGGGTACCACCCCCTAGGATCCACGAGCAGTACTTC.

The chain joins TRBV10-3 to TRBJ1-5, with 8 positions matching TRBD1. V lost 2 bases to trimming and J lost 7 bases; unmatched junction nucleotides: 7. This CDR3 is built from 15 residues. The germline V gene encodes CDR1 ENHRY and CDR2 SYGVKD. CDR3: CAISERGQGGQPQHF. DNA of the CDR3: TGTGCCATCAGTGAGCGAGGACAGGGAGGACAGCCCCAGCATTTT.

CDR3 sequence (DNA): TGTGCCAGCAGCCCCCCCGGGGGATCGGGAAACACCATATATTTT. Encoded protein: CASSPPGGSGNTIYF. The V and J genes are TRBV28 and TRBJ1-3; possibly TRBD1 for D (5 bases). Germline assignment: CDR1 MDHEN and CDR2 SYDVKM. Trimming removed 6 bases from V and 4 bases from J, with 16 bases in between. This CDR3 is built from 15 residues.

There are a few counts of this clone. The rearrangement links TRBV2 to TRBJ1-1, with 8 bases fitting TRBD1. The germline V gene encodes CDR1 SNHLY and CDR2 FYNNEI. J lost 5 bases, V lost 4 bases, and 6 bases had no gene match. CDR3 size: 14 residues. DNA for the CDR3: TGTGCCAGCAGTGCGACAGGGGTTGGTACTGAAGCTTTCTTT. As protein: CASSATGVGTEAFF.

The gene calls are TRBV5-1 and TRBJ1-6; D not resolved. CDR1 and CDR2 (germline): SGHRS, YFSETQ. V was trimmed by 0 bases and J by 3 bases, leaving 10 bases between them. This CDR3 has 16 residues. CDR3 protein: CASSLAPANYNSPLHF. The DNA for the CDR3 is TGCGCCAGCAGCTTGGCACCAGCGAACTATAATTCACCCCTCCACTTT.

The gene calls are TRBV27 and TRBJ1-1; D may be TRBD1 (5 bases). V lost 6 bases and J 0 bases, leaving 17 bases between the germline ends. Germline CDR1 MNHEY, CDR2 SMNVEV (reference sequence). The CDR3 has 16 residues. CDR3 protein: CASRTHSGGLNTEAFF. The DNA for the CDR3 is TGTGCCAGCAGGACCCACTCGGGGGGACTGAACACTGAAGCTTTCTTT.

The genes are TRBV18 and TRBJ2-4; 11 bases align to TRBD1. Losses at the gene ends were 3 bases for V and 5 bases for J; bases not matched to a gene: 0. The CDR3 loop spans 14 amino acids. CDR1 is KGHSH and CDR2 is LQKENI in the germline V gene. CDR3 residues: CASSPGQGENIQYF. As DNA, the CDR3 is TGTGCCAGCTCACCGGGACAGGGGGAAAACATTCAGTACTTC.

This chain uses TRBV5-6 with TRBJ2-2; 10 bases line up with TRBD2. The V segment lost 0 bases and the J segment 8 bases; nucleotides outside the gene matches: 10. The CDR3 length is 17 residues. Germline V lookup: CDR1 SGHDT, CDR2 YYEEEE. The CDR3 protein is CASSLVGLAGDKGELFF. CDR3 sequence (DNA): TGTGCCAGCAGCTTGGTTGGGCTAGCGGGGGACAAAGGGGAGCTGTTTTTT.

In nucleotides, the CDR3 is TGTGCCAGCAGCTCCCCACCCTCGAGCGAGCAGTACTTC. Translating it yields CASSSPPSSEQYF. The chain employs TRBV7-3 and TRBJ2-7, with D unclear. The CDR3 is 13 residues long. V lost 4 bases to trimming and J lost 6 bases, with 13 bases between them. Germline V lookup: CDR1 SGHTA, CDR2 FQGTGA.

This clone is a singleton in its sample. The J gene is TRBJ2-3, the V gene TRBV7-9; the match to TRBD1 covers 10 bases. Trimming at V came to 1 base and at J to 1 base, leaving 2 bases not matched to a gene. CDR1 SEHNR and CDR2 FQNEAQ come from the germline V gene (reference sequence). This CDR3 has 16 amino acids. In DNA form, the CDR3 reads TGTGCCAGCAGCTTAGGACAGGGGGCTGGCACAGATACGCAGTATTTT. Its protein is CASSLGQGAGTDTQYF.

The rearrangement joins TRBV6-5 to TRBJ1-1; D possibly corresponds to TRBD1 (5 bases). With 2 bases removed from V and 4 bases from J, the gap between germline ends came to 14 bases. The CDR3 is 15 residues long. Germline CDR1 reads MNHEY; CDR2 reads SVGAGI. The CDR3 DNA follows: TGTGCCAGCAGTTACAGCGGGGGACTAGGCACTGAAGCTTTCTTT. Protein sequence: CASSYSGGLGTEAFF.

The chain has TRBV11-2 and TRBJ2-2; the D gene is possibly TRBD1 (6 bases). The V gene's germline CDR1 is SGHAT and CDR2 FQNNGV. The CDR3 totals 13 residues. Trimming left V 4 bases short and J 6 bases short, with 9 bases between. In DNA form, the CDR3 reads TGTGCCAGCAGCTCACAGGGCCCCGGGGAGCTGTTTTTT. Protein: CASSSQGPGELFF.

The chain carries TRBV2 and TRBJ2-3; D is perhaps TRBD2 (6 bases). The CDR3 length is 14 residues. The V end lost 10 bases, the J end lost 3 bases, and 17 bases lay between the germline ends. Germline V gene data show CDR1 as SNHLY and CDR2 as FYNNEI. The CDR3 protein is CATHGTGFTDTQYF. As DNA, the CDR3 is TGTGCCACCCACGGGACTGGATTTACAGATACGCAGTATTTT.

In its sample, this clone was seen a few times. V and J are TRBV10-3 and TRBJ2-7; 7 nucleotides line up with TRBD1. Per the germline V gene, CDR1 is ENHRY and CDR2 is SYGVKD. Losses at the gene ends were 6 bases for V and 2 bases for J; bases not matched to a gene: 7. There are 14 residues in the CDR3. The CDR3 spells CAISGTDYPYEQYF. The CDR3 DNA reads as TGTGCCATCAGCGGGACAGACTACCCCTACGAGCAGTACTTC.

The rearrangement joins TRBV4-1 to TRBJ1-5; 9 positions match TRBD1. V was pared by 1 base and J by 3 bases, with 7 bases of the junction left unmatched. In germline, CDR1 is MGHRA, CDR2 YSYEKL. This CDR3 spans 17 amino acids. The CDR3 DNA reads as TGCGCCAGCAGCCAAGGGGGGACAGGGAAAGCCAATCAGCCCCAGCATTTT. Translation gives CASSQGGTGKANQPQHF.